The 9 T cell receptor beta chains reported below all come from one sample, sequenced in a study of T cells in localized non-small cell lung cancer (dated by TCRdb to the early 2020s). Library method: the immunoSEQ multiplex PCR assay. In TCRdb, the immuneACCESS table is reduced to in-frame sequences with V and J assigned. These tables do not hold every clone; where another copy was compared, an unresolved V gene accounts for under half, and the others remain unexplained. For this sample the table gives about 1,700 clones, of which about 25% were detected only once. The ten largest clonotypes hold 10% of the sample. The specimen comprised normal lung tissue next to the tumor, sampled before any cancer treatment. The receptor set was obtained from a female donor older than 55 with stage I lung adenocarcinoma.

The J gene is TRBJ2-2, the V gene TRBV29-1; D is perhaps TRBD1 or TRBD2 (5 bases each). The CDR3 sequence is 15 residues long. CDR1 is SQVTM and CDR2 is ANQGSEA in the germline V gene. Trimming took 7 bases from V and 4 from J, leaving 19 bases between them. The DNA of the CDR3 is TGCAGCGACCTCCGGGACCCCTCTTTCACCGGGGAGCTGTTTTTT. It yields the protein CSDLRDPSFTGELFF.

The rearrangement uses TRBV18 and TRBJ1-1, with 8 nucleotides matching TRBD1. Germline V gene data show CDR1 as KGHSH and CDR2 as LQKENI. This CDR3 has 14 amino acids. V was clipped by 3 bases and J by 4 bases; unmatched bases: 4. The CDR3 nucleotides are TGTGCCAGCTCACCCCCGGGACAGGTCACTGAAGCTTTCTTT. This sequence encodes CASSPPGQVTEAFF.

This clone rates as medium-sized. The chain is built from TRBV6-8 and TRBJ2-1, with D possibly TRBD1 on 6 matching bases. This CDR3 contains 14 residues. CDR1 MNHGY and CDR2 SAAAGT come from the germline V gene. Trimming took off 9 bases at V and 6 bases at J, with 18 bases between the two ends. CDR3 DNA: TGTGCCAGTCGTTCCTCTGGGGGCTTCAATGAGCAGTTCTTC. The encoded protein is CASRSSGGFNEQFF.

In this sample, this clone turned up a few times. This chain uses TRBV11-3 with TRBJ2-2; 7 bases align to TRBD2. The CDR3 extends over 14 amino acids. With 0 bases clipped from V and 6 bases from J, the junction kept 1 base outside the gene matches. Germline V CDR1 and CDR2: SGHNT, YENEEA. This CDR3 reads CASSLDRGAGELFF. In nucleotides, the CDR3 is TGTGCCAGCAGCTTAGATCGGGGGGCCGGGGAGCTGTTTTTT.

This clone has more than one count but fewer than ten. The CDR3, as DNA: TGTGCCAGCAGCTTAATCGGGCGGCTACAAGAGACCCAGTACTTC. Protein product: CASSLIGRLQETQYF. This sequence joins TRBV11-3 and TRBJ2-5; D remains ambiguous. The CDR3 has 15 residues. V was clipped by 2 bases and J by 2 bases, with 12 bases between them. CDR1 and CDR2 from the germline V gene are SGHNT and YENEEA.

The V gene is TRBV11-3, the J gene TRBJ2-4; TRBD2 is a possible D gene (7 bases). The V end lost 5 bases, the J end lost 7 bases, and 18 bases lay between the germline ends. Germline V CDR1 and CDR2: SGHNT, YENEEA. This CDR3 comprises 15 residues. Here the CDR3 DNA reads TGTGCCAGCAGCGTAAGCACGGGGGGCTGGAACATTCAGTACTTC. This gives the protein CASSVSTGGWNIQYF.

The table lists this clone with a few counts. The V and J genes are TRBV2 and TRBJ2-2, with D possibly being TRBD1 (6 bases). V was cut by 3 bases and J by 3 bases, with 11 bases left in between. Germline V gene data show CDR1 as SNHLY and CDR2 as FYNNEI. This CDR3 has 15 residues. This CDR3 reads CASSDLRGDTGELFF. The CDR3 bases are TGTGCCAGCAGTGACCTCAGGGGTGACACCGGGGAGCTGTTTTTT. The variable domain in full, with the rest retrieved from reference TRBV2 and TRBJ2-2, is EPEVTQTPSHQVTQMGQEVILRCVPISNHLYFYWYRQILGQKVEFLVSFYNNEISEKSEIFDDQFSVERPDGSNFTLKIRSTKLEDSAMYFCASSDLRGDTGELFFGEGSRLTVL.

The table lists this clone with a few counts. V usage is TRBV9 and J usage is TRBJ1-4; 8 bases align to TRBD1. The CDR3 consists of 19 residues. The germline gives CDR1 SGDLS, CDR2 YYNGEE. V trimming: 5 bases; J trimming: 4 bases; junction bases outside the gene matches: 19. The CDR3 sequence is CASSEFWLGQGEVNEKLFF. CDR3 DNA sequence: TGTGCCAGCAGTGAATTCTGGTTAGGACAGGGCGAAGTTAATGAAAAACTGTTTTTT.

This clone was observed a few times. The chain is built from TRBV11-3 and TRBJ2-7, with 8 positions matching TRBD2. The CDR3 consists of 17 residues. V trimming: 7 bases; J trimming: 5 bases; junction bases outside the gene matches: 19. Germline CDR1 and CDR2: SGHNT and YENEEA. The CDR3 loop reads CASTQTGRGVKSDEQYF. DNA of the CDR3: TGTGCCAGCACCCAAACTGGGCGGGGGGTGAAGTCCGACGAGCAGTACTTC.